This is a list of T cell receptor beta chains from one sample in a study of cytomegalovirus exposure and HLA in healthy donors. Data came from immunoSEQ multiplex PCR; TCRdb stores just in-frame clones and leaves some out. The sample lists more than 100,000 clones, approximately 67% seen once, with 1.5% to 1.9% in the top ten. Sequenced material: PBMCs. Source of these receptors: a man between 18 and 29 years old in good health and CMV-seronegative. The CDR3 runs from the conserved cysteine through the conserved F or W.

V: TRBV5-1
J: TRBJ1-2
CDR3: CASSLDGQINYGYPF

V: TRBV7-2
J: TRBJ2-3
CDR3: CATRTGGTDTQYF

V: TRBV27
J: TRBJ1-4
CDR3: CASSPGQANEKLFF

V: TRBV7-8
J: TRBJ2-2
CDR3: CASSLVGANTGELFF

V: TRBV9
J: TRBJ2-5
CDR3: CASSVGKRLAIQETQYF

V: TRBV28
J: TRBJ2-2
CDR3: CASSPPLRDTGELFF

V: TRBV6-5
J: TRBJ1-4
CDR3: CASSRIATNEKLFF

V: TRBV4-1
J: TRBJ1-2
CDR3: CASSSDRGPYGYTF

V: TRBV6-5
J: TRBJ1-1
CDR3: CASSHRGPETEAFF

V: TRBV7-8
J: TRBJ2-7
CDR3: CASSLRTGDYEQYF

V: TRBV4-1
J: TRBJ1-3
CDR3: CASSQEDRGMDTIYF

V: TRBV7-2
J: TRBJ2-1
CDR3: CASRQTSGSYNEQFF

V: TRBV4-1
J: TRBJ1-4
CDR3: CASSQDRGRQANTNEKLFF

V: TRBV28
J: TRBJ1-2
CDR3: CASRGGGYTGYTF

V: TRBV4-2
J: TRBJ1-1
CDR3: CASSPHRGVIPEAFF

V: TRBV10-3
J: TRBJ1-5
CDR3: CAISEWGGGQPQHF

V: TRBV27
J: TRBJ2-1
CDR3: CASSRTGTNLYNEQFF

V: TRBV10-3
J: TRBJ2-3
CDR3: CAISGGANTDTQYF

V: TRBV10-2
J: TRBJ1-1
CDR3: CASRSTGGEGWDFF

V: TRBV27
J: TRBJ2-7
CDR3: CASSPRTASYEQYF

V: TRBV5-3
J: TRBJ1-4
CDR3: CARSRERGNEKLFF

V: TRBV11-3
J: TRBJ2-2
CDR3: CASSKGVLNTGELFF

V: TRBV4-3
J: TRBJ2-5
CDR3: CASSQGFRDRGPGETQYF

V: TRBV18
J: TRBJ2-1
CDR3: CASTPEGSYNEQFF

V: TRBV6-1
J: TRBJ2-3
CDR3: CASSEALQGSTQYF

V: TRBV11-3
J: TRBJ2-3
CDR3: CASSPQDSSDTQYF

V: TRBV27
J: TRBJ2-2
CDR3: CASSLSRNTGELFF